The rows below give T cell receptor beta chains drawn from one sample of a study of OX40 agonist ivuxolimab in advanced cancers. Using immunoSEQ multiplex PCR, the repertoire was profiled, and TCRdb retains in-frame clones only, with some absent. The sample shows tens of thousands of clones, 75% to 90% of them seen only once. Specimen: CD4+ or CD8+ T cells sorted from blood, collected in a trial of the OX40 agonist ivuxolimab. The source of these receptors is an adult with an advanced solid tumor such as melanoma, head and neck, liver or kidney cancer. The CDR3 runs from the conserved cysteine through the conserved F or W. A D gene is named only where the DNA matches it firmly. The size field is filled for only some rows; it gives once, few, many or a size class.

D gene	V gene	clone size	J gene	CDR3 protein	CDR3 DNA
.	TRBV19	.	TRBJ2-2	CASNRDRNTGELFF	TGTGCCAGTAATCGCGACAGGAACACCGGGGAGCTGTTTTTT
TRBD2	TRBV27	.	TRBJ2-5	CASSRGDETQYF	TGTGCCAGCTCTCGGGGGGATGAGACCCAGTACTTC
.	TRBV28	.	TRBJ1-1	CASSLLFGGGAFF	TGTGCCAGCAGTTTACTATTTGGTGGGGGCGCTTTCTTT
TRBD1	TRBV4-1	few	TRBJ1-2	CASSHWGQGGGYTF	TGCGCCAGCAGCCACTGGGGACAGGGGGGAGGCTACACCTTC
TRBD1	TRBV5-1	.	TRBJ1-2	CASSGTGDYGYTF	TGCGCCAGCAGTGGGACAGGGGACTATGGCTACACCTTC
TRBD1	TRBV5-1	.	TRBJ1-6	CASSPGQGAGSPLHF	TGCGCCAGCAGCCCTGGACAGGGGGCCGGATCACCCCTCCACTTT
.	TRBV7-2	.	TRBJ2-7	CASSLASRAYEQYF	TGTGCCAGCAGCTTAGCTAGCCGAGCGTACGAGCAGTACTTC
TRBD1	TRBV2	.	TRBJ1-5	CASSESGGRGSQPQHF	TGTGCCAGCAGTGAAAGTGGGGGCAGGGGGAGTCAGCCCCAGCATTTT
.	TRBV28	.	TRBJ2-7	CASSTPQVSGEQYF	TGTGCCAGCAGCACGCCTCAGGTTTCGGGGGAGCAGTACTTC
TRBD2	TRBV9	.	TRBJ2-1	CASSVVVGRDYNEQFF	TGTGCCAGCAGCGTAGTGGTAGGGAGGGACTACAATGAGCAGTTCTTC
.	TRBV5-1	.	TRBJ1-2	CASSPTPSYGYTF	TGCGCCAGCAGCCCGACACCGTCCTATGGCTACACCTTC
TRBD1	TRBV7-6	.	TRBJ2-2	CASSFVTGGAGELFF	TGTGCCAGCAGCTTCGTGACAGGGGGAGCCGGGGAGCTGTTTTTT
.	TRBV5-1	.	TRBJ2-6	CASSLEPVSGANVLTF	TGCGCCAGCAGCTTGGAACCGGTGAGTGGGGCCAACGTCCTGACTTTC
TRBD1	TRBV9	.	TRBJ2-1	CASSVDGQGLGEQFF	TGTGCCAGCAGCGTAGATGGACAGGGGCTCGGTGAGCAGTTCTTC
.	TRBV19	.	TRBJ1-1	CASSYGRPSNTEAFF	TGTGCCAGTAGTTATGGCAGGCCCTCGAACACTGAAGCTTTCTTT
.	TRBV6-5	.	TRBJ1-1	CASSYSSTGGTEAFF	TGTGCCAGCAGTTACTCCTCGACAGGAGGGACTGAAGCTTTCTTT
.	TRBV29-1	.	TRBJ2-7	CSVEVGGALSREQYF	TGCAGCGTTGAAGTCGGTGGCGCTCTGTCTCGGGAGCAGTACTTC
.	TRBV10-2	.	TRBJ2-7	CATLGRGAYEQYF	TGCGCCACCCTGGGACGGGGCGCCTACGAGCAGTACTTC
.	TRBV6-1	once	TRBJ1-3	CASLFSGGNTIYF	TGTGCCAGCTTGTTCTCCGGAGGAAACACCATATATTTT
.	TRBV30	few	TRBJ1-6	CAHKQGNSPLHF	TGTGCCCATAAACAGGGAAATTCACCCCTCCACTTT
.	TRBV18	.	TRBJ1-1	CASSPTRPGNFTEAFF	TGTGCCAGCTCACCGACCCGGCCAGGGAACTTTACTGAAGCTTTCTTT
TRBD1	TRBV28	.	TRBJ1-5	CASSTYSGGLKPQHF	TGTGCCAGCAGTACATACTCAGGGGGTTTAAAGCCCCAGCATTTT
.	TRBV5-4	.	TRBJ1-2	CASSLAGRGSYGYTF	TGTGCCAGCAGCTTGGCAGGCAGGGGTTCCTATGGCTACACCTTC
TRBD1	TRBV19	.	TRBJ1-4	CASRLLGQPNEKLFF	TGTGCCAGTAGGTTATTGGGACAGCCAAATGAAAAACTGTTTTTT
.	TRBV7-8	few	TRBJ1-5	CASSLGGLEIGNQPQHF	TGTGCCAGCAGCTTAGGGGGTCTGGAAATTGGCAATCAGCCCCAGCATTTT
.	TRBV7-2	once	TRBJ1-2	CASSLIPAAYTF	TGTGCCAGCAGCTTAATCCCAGCAGCATACACCTTC
.	TRBV6-4	.	TRBJ2-3	CARFKTVSTDTQYF	TGTGCCAGATTTAAAACGGTTAGCACAGATACGCAGTATTTT
TRBD1	TRBV28	.	TRBJ2-6	CASSKDRGSYGANVLTF	TGTGCCAGCAGTAAGGACAGGGGTTCGTATGGGGCCAACGTCCTGACTTTC
.	TRBV7-9	.	TRBJ1-5	CASSSSVGAWSNQPQHF	TGTGCCAGCAGCTCGAGTGTCGGGGCGTGGAGCAATCAGCCCCAGCATTTT
TRBD2	TRBV15	.	TRBJ2-1	CATSRLTSGRANEQFF	TGTGCCACCAGCAGATTAACTAGCGGGAGGGCCAATGAGCAGTTCTTC
.	TRBV11-2	.	TRBJ2-7	CASSLVGNTYEQYF	TGTGCCAGCAGCTTAGTAGGCAATACCTACGAGCAGTACTTC
.	TRBV28	.	TRBJ2-4	CASSLTGKVKNIQYF	TGTGCCAGCAGTTTAACAGGGAAGGTAAAAAACATTCAGTACTTC
TRBD1	TRBV6-5	.	TRBJ2-4	CASRGQGAPKNIQYF	TGTGCCAGCAGGGGACAGGGGGCTCCCAAAAACATTCAGTACTTC
.	TRBV28	few	TRBJ2-7	CASRETPVRYEQYF	TGTGCCAGCAGGGAGACACCCGTACGGTACGAGCAGTACTTC
TRBD2	TRBV9	.	TRBJ2-7	CASSAGGEPYEQYF	TGTGCCAGCAGCGCCGGGGGGGAACCCTACGAGCAGTACTTC